The TCR beta chain described here comes from a study of response to subunit inactivated influenza vaccine. TCRdb re-analysed the RT-PCR reads in MiXCR, keeping a single row per CDR3 protein. The sample has approximately 520,000 distinct CDR3 sequences, approximately 15% seen once. Specimen: CD4+ T cells sorted from PBMCs, collected roughly 24 months after vaccination. The TCR sequence derives from a man in his fifties or sixties who received an inactivated influenza vaccine.

The CDR3 sequence: CASSLFQGSSYEQYF. The CDR3 bases are TGTGCCAGCAGCTTGTTCCAGGGATCCTCCTACGAGCAGTACTTC. This chain connects TRBV5-8 to TRBJ2-7; a possible D gene is TRBD1 (5 bases). Germline CDR1 is SGHTS and CDR2 is YDEGEE. The germline V and J ends were trimmed by 1 base and 0 bases, with 11 bases remaining between them. CDR3 length: 15 amino acids.